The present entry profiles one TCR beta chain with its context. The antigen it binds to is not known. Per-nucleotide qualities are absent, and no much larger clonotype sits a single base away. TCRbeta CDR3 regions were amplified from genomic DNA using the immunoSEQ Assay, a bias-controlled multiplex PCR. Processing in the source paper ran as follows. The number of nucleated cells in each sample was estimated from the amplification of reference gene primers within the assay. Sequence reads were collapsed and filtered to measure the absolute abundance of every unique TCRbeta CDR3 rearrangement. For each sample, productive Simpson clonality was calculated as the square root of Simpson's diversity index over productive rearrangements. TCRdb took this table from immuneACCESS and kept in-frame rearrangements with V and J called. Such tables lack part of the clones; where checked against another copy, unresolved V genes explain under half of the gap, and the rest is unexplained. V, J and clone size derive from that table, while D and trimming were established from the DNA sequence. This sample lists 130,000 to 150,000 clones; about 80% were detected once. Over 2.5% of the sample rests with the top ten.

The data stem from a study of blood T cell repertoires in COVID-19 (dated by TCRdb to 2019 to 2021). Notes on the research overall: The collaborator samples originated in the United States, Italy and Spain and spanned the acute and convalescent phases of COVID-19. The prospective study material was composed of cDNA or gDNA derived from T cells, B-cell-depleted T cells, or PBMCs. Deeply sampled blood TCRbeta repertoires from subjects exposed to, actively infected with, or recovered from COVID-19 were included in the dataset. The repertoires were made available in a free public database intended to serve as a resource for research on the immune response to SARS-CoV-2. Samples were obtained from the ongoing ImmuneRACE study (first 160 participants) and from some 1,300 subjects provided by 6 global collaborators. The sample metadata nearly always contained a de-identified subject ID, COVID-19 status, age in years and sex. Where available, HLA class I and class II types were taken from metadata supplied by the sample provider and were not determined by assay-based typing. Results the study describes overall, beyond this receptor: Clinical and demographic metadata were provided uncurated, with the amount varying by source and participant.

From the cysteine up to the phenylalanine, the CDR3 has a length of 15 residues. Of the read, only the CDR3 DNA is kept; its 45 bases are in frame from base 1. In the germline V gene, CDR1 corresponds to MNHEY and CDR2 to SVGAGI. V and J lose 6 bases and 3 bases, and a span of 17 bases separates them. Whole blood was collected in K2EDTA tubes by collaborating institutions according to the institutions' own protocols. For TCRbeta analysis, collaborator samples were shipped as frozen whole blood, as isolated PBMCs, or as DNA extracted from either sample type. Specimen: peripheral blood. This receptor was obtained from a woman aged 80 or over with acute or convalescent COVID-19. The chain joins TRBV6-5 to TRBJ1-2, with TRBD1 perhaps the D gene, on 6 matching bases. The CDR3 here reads CASSARDTADYGYTF. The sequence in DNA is TGTGCCAGCAGCGCCAGGGACACCGCTGACTATGGCTACACCTTC.